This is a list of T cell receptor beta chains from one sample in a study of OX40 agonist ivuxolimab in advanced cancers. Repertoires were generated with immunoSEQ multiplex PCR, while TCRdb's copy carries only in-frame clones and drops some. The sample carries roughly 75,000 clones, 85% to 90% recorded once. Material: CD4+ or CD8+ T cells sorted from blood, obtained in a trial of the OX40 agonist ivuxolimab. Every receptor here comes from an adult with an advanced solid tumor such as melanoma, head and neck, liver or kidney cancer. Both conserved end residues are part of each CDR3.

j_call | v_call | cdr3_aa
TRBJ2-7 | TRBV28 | CASSPLGILLEQYF
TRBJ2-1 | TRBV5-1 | CASSLASSNEQFF
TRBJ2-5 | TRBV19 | CASSMESGLAEGETQYF
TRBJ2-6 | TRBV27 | CASSLEGVGANVLTF
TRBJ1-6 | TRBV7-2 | CASSLGGSGSPLHF
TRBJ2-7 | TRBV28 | CASSPPGLWRYEQYF
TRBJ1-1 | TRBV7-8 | CASSLKGFGEAFF
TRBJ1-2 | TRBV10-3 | CAIGTGSIDYGYTF
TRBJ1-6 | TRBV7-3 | CASSLYGSQFNSPLHF
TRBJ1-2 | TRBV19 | CASSIQGNYGYTF
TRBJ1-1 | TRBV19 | CASSATVMNTEAFF
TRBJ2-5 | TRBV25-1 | CASLPGGRETQYF
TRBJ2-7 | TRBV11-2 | CASSLQLPPGEQYF
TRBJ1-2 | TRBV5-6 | CASSLMGQRGYGYTF
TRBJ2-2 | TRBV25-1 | CASSDTSGSGGELFF
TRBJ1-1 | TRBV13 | CASSLGGANTEAFF
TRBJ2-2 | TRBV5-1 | CASSLAPQGAVGGELFF
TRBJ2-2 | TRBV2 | CASSEGQGRDGELFF
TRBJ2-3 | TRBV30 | CAWRVSGSTDTQYF
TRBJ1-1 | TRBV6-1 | CASSDWSTEAFF
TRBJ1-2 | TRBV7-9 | CASSLSRDSYGYTF
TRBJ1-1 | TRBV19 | CASKGHIRDRWNTEAFF
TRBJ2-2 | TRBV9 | CASSVVRGSQTGELFF
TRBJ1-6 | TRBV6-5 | CASSATRGNSPLHF
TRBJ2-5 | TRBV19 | CASSRTSETQYF
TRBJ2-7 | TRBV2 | CASRRTGGSYEQYF
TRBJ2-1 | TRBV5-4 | CASSPGLAGLHNEQFF
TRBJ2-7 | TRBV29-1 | CSVPRDRGLEQYF
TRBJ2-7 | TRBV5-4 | CASSSAGGPYEQYF
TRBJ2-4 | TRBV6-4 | CAIKADKNIQYF
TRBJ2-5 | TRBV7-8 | CASSLWVDETQYF
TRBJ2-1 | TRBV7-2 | CASSLVGGTYNEQFF
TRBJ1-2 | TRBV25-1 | CASSEHGNYGYTF
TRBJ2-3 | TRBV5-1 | CASSPGLAGADTQYF
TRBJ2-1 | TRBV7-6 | CASSLTEVALRVREQFF
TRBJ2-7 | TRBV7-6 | CASSRAGGMAYEQYF
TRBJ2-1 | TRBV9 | CASSADDSGRSYNEQFF
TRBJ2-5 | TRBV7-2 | CASSPLAGVETQYF
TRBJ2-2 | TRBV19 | CASRLLAVNTGELFF
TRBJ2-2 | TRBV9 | CASSVSLANTGELFF
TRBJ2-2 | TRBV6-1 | CASSESLGILAGELFF
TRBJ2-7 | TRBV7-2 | CASSSRQASYEQYF
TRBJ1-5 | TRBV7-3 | CASSLADQSRQPQHF
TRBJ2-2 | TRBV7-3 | CASSQTSSGELFF
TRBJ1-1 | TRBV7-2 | CASSLGPAFF
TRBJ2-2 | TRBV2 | CASMASGSTGTGELFF
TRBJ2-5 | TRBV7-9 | CASRGLSETQYF
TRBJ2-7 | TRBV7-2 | CASKGTSGRNEQYF
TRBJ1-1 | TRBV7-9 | CASSLWGSQAFF
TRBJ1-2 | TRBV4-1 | CASSQGTSYGYTF
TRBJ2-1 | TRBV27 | CASKVTSGRLNEQFF
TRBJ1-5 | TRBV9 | CASSVDMGQPQHF
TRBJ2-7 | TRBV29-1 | CSVVSSGTSYEQYF
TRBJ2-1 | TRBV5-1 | CASSLEGEHNEQFF
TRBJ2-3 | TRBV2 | CASRRPHTDTQYF